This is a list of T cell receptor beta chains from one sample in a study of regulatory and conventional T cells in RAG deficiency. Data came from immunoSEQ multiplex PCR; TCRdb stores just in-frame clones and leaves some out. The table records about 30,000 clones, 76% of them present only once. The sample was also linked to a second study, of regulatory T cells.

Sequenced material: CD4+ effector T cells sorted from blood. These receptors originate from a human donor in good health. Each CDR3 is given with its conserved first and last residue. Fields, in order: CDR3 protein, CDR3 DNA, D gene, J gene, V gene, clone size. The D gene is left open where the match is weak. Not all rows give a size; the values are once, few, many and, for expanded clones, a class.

CDR3: CASRRDLPIDEQFF; DNA: TGTGCCAGCAGAAGGGACCTCCCCATAGATGAGCAGTTCTTC; D: NA; J: TRBJ2-1; V: TRBV28; size: NA
CDR3: CASSRNSGGFQPQHF; DNA: TGTGCCAGTAGCAGAAACTCGGGCGGTTTTCAGCCCCAGCATTTT; D: NA; J: TRBJ1-5; V: TRBV19; size: NA
CDR3: CASSTSGTGGRGYTF; DNA: TGTGCCAGCAGCACCTCCGGGACAGGGGGTAGAGGCTACACCTTC; D: TRBD1; J: TRBJ1-2; V: TRBV6-5; size: NA
CDR3: CASSPEGGRRGNEQFF; DNA: TGTGCCAGCTCACCAGAGGGGGGTAGAAGAGGTAATGAGCAGTTCTTC; D: NA; J: TRBJ2-1; V: TRBV18; size: NA
CDR3: CASSELGGLNEKLFF; DNA: TGTGCCAGCAGTGAATTGGGTGGGTTAAATGAAAAACTGTTTTTT; D: NA; J: TRBJ1-4; V: TRBV2; size: NA
CDR3: CAWSGRTSGRNVTGELFF; DNA: TGTGCCTGGAGTGGAAGGACTAGCGGGCGGAATGTCACCGGGGAGCTGTTTTTT; D: TRBD2; J: TRBJ2-2; V: TRBV30; size: NA
CDR3: CASSISGTAYGYTF; DNA: TGTGCCAGTAGTATCTCCGGGACGGCCTATGGCTACACCTTC; D: NA; J: TRBJ1-2; V: TRBV19; size: NA
CDR3: CASSADRGPSNQPQHF; DNA: TGTGCCAGCAGTGCGGACCGGGGGCCTAGCAATCAGCCCCAGCATTTT; D: NA; J: TRBJ1-5; V: TRBV6-1; size: few
CDR3: CASSIEGAKTQYF; DNA: TGTGCCAGTAGTATCGAGGGGGCAAAGACCCAGTACTTC; D: TRBD1; J: TRBJ2-5; V: TRBV19; size: NA
CDR3: CASSRTGNTEAFF; DNA: TGTGCCAGCAGTCGGACAGGGAACACTGAAGCTTTCTTT; D: TRBD1; J: TRBJ1-1; V: TRBV9; size: NA
CDR3: CASSRTGLLNYGYTF; DNA: TGTGCCAGCAGCAGGACAGGTCTCCTTAACTATGGCTACACCTTC; D: TRBD1; J: TRBJ1-2; V: TRBV27; size: NA
CDR3: CAWIRGTGAGNTIYF; DNA: TGTGCCTGGATCCGCGGGACAGGAGCTGGAAACACCATATATTTT; D: TRBD1; J: TRBJ1-3; V: TRBV30; size: few
CDR3: CASSQGRGFNEQFF; DNA: TGTGCCAGCAGCCAGGGGCGGGGTTTCAATGAGCAGTTCTTC; D: NA; J: TRBJ2-1; V: TRBV14; size: NA
CDR3: CATQQGSGETQYF; DNA: TGTGCCACCCAACAGGGAAGTGGGGAGACCCAGTACTTC; D: NA; J: TRBJ2-5; V: TRBV2; size: few
CDR3: CASSQVLAGGMYQETQYF; DNA: TGTGCCAGCAGCCAAGTCTTAGCGGGGGGGATGTACCAAGAGACCCAGTACTTC; D: TRBD2; J: TRBJ2-5; V: TRBV14; size: NA
CDR3: CASSYSPTPGGYTF; DNA: TGTGCCAGCAGTTACTCCCCGACACCGGGAGGCTACACCTTC; D: NA; J: TRBJ1-2; V: TRBV6-5; size: few
CDR3: CASSLRSGGNSGEQFF; DNA: TGTGCCAGCAGCTTGAGGAGCGGGGGAAACTCCGGTGAGCAGTTCTTC; D: TRBD2; J: TRBJ2-1; V: TRBV7-3; size: NA
CDR3: CASSALLAGGPSDTQYF; DNA: TGCGCCAGCAGCGCATTACTAGCGGGGGGGCCGTCAGATACGCAGTATTTT; D: TRBD2; J: TRBJ2-3; V: TRBV5-1; size: NA
CDR3: CASTISRQGMSEQYF; DNA: TGTGCCAGCACAATTTCTAGACAGGGTATGTCCGAGCAGTACTTC; D: TRBD1; J: TRBJ2-7; V: TRBV2; size: NA
CDR3: CASSRGLVTDTQYF; DNA: TGTGCCAGCAGCAGAGGACTCGTCACAGATACGCAGTATTTT; D: NA; J: TRBJ2-3; V: TRBV11-3; size: NA
CDR3: CASSRGLGGSTDTQYF; DNA: TGCGCCAGCAGCCGCGGGCTGGGGGGGAGCACAGATACGCAGTATTTT; D: TRBD2; J: TRBJ2-3; V: TRBV4-1; size: NA
CDR3: CASSGREETQYF; DNA: TGTGCCAGCAGCGGACGGGAAGAGACCCAGTACTTC; D: NA; J: TRBJ2-5; V: TRBV5-4; size: NA
CDR3: CASSSSRDRTYEQYF; DNA: TGTGCCAGTAGTTCCTCGCGGGACAGGACCTACGAGCAGTACTTC; D: TRBD1; J: TRBJ2-7; V: TRBV19; size: NA
CDR3: CASSPSRDYEKLFF; DNA: TGTGCCAGCTCACCATCCCGGGATTATGAAAAACTGTTTTTT; D: NA; J: TRBJ1-4; V: TRBV18; size: NA
CDR3: CASSIRVSGYEQYF; DNA: TGTGCCAGTAGTATTCGAGTATCCGGCTACGAGCAGTACTTC; D: NA; J: TRBJ2-7; V: TRBV19; size: NA
CDR3: CASSLGTGMNTEAFF; DNA: TGCGCCAGCAGCTTGGGGACAGGCATGAACACTGAAGCTTTCTTT; D: TRBD1; J: TRBJ1-1; V: TRBV5-1; size: NA
CDR3: CASSFSGEPFNIQYF; DNA: TGTGCCAGCAGCTTCTCGGGCGAACCCTTCAACATTCAGTACTTC; D: NA; J: TRBJ2-4; V: TRBV11-1; size: NA
CDR3: CASSLRPREPQHF; DNA: TGCGCCAGCAGCCTCCGACCTCGGGAGCCCCAGCATTTT; D: NA; J: TRBJ1-5; V: TRBV4-1; size: NA
CDR3: CASGALGNTIYF; DNA: TGTGCCAGCGGGGCCCTAGGAAACACCATATATTTT; D: NA; J: TRBJ1-3; V: TRBV6-5; size: NA
CDR3: CASSYRGRGQGKNTEAFF; DNA: TGTGCCAGCAGCTACAGGGGGCGAGGGCAGGGAAAGAACACTGAAGCTTTCTTT; D: TRBD1; J: TRBJ1-1; V: TRBV7-9; size: NA
CDR3: CASSLSGAIYNEQFF; DNA: TGTGCCAGCAGTTTATCAGGGGCCATCTACAATGAGCAGTTCTTC; D: NA; J: TRBJ2-1; V: TRBV28; size: NA
CDR3: CASSLSSPAGEQYF; DNA: TGTGCCAGCAGCTTAAGTTCCCCAGCGGGCGAGCAGTACTTC; D: NA; J: TRBJ2-7; V: TRBV7-2; size: once
CDR3: CASSQDGAGGTDTQYF; DNA: TGTGCCAGCAGCCAAGATGGGGCGGGGGGTACAGATACGCAGTATTTT; D: TRBD2; J: TRBJ2-3; V: TRBV4-2; size: NA
CDR3: CASSTTEAFF; DNA: TGTGCCAGCAGCACTACTGAAGCTTTCTTT; D: NA; J: TRBJ1-1; V: TRBV7-9; size: few
CDR3: CASSVATTYEQYF; DNA: TGTGCCAGCAGCGTAGCCACGACCTACGAGCAGTACTTC; D: NA; J: TRBJ2-7; V: TRBV9; size: few
CDR3: CASSESGSGGELFF; DNA: TGTGCCAGCAGTGAATCAGGGTCAGGCGGGGAGCTGTTTTTT; D: NA; J: TRBJ2-2; V: TRBV25-1; size: NA
CDR3: CASSLLGVGEVTEAFF; DNA: TGTGCCAGCAGCTTGCTTGGGGTCGGGGAGGTGACTGAAGCTTTCTTT; D: NA; J: TRBJ1-1; V: TRBV5-6; size: few
CDR3: CASTPGEWAHEQYF; DNA: TGTGCCAGCACCCCCGGGGAGTGGGCCCACGAGCAGTACTTC; D: NA; J: TRBJ2-7; V: TRBV7-9; size: few
CDR3: CASTAGNEDTQYF; DNA: TGTGCCAGCACTGCGGGTAATGAAGATACGCAGTATTTT; D: NA; J: TRBJ2-3; V: TRBV2; size: once
CDR3: CASSYSTGGVGEQYF; DNA: TGTGCCAGCAGTTACTCGACAGGGGGCGTAGGGGAGCAGTACTTC; D: TRBD1; J: TRBJ2-7; V: TRBV6-5; size: NA
CDR3: CASSPRQLSGANVLTF; DNA: TGTGCCAGCAGCCCGAGACAGCTCTCTGGGGCCAACGTCCTGACTTTC; D: NA; J: TRBJ2-6; V: TRBV7-8; size: NA
CDR3: CASRWRGALRNGYTF; DNA: TGTGCCAGCAGGTGGAGGGGGGCGCTGAGGAATGGCTACACCTTC; D: NA; J: TRBJ1-2; V: TRBV6-1; size: NA
CDR3: CASSLSNGGYNEQFF; DNA: TGCGCCAGCAGCTTAAGTAACGGGGGCTACAATGAGCAGTTCTTC; D: NA; J: TRBJ2-1; V: TRBV5-1; size: NA
CDR3: CASSLRWTGRATNEKLFF; DNA: TGTGCCAGCAGCTTACGTTGGACAGGACGTGCAACTAATGAAAAACTGTTTTTT; D: TRBD1; J: TRBJ1-4; V: TRBV11-2; size: NA
CDR3: CASSQSRSRAAGEVEAFF; DNA: TGTGCCAGCAGCCAATCCCGTTCTCGAGCAGCAGGGGAGGTTGAAGCTTTCTTT; D: NA; J: TRBJ1-1; V: TRBV4-2; size: NA
CDR3: CASSRLGNQETQYF; DNA: TGTGCCAGCAGCCGCCTGGGGAACCAAGAGACCCAGTACTTC; D: NA; J: TRBJ2-5; V: TRBV14; size: NA
CDR3: CASSFRGADTQYF; DNA: TGTGCCAGCAGCTTCCGGGGGGCGGATACGCAGTATTTT; D: NA; J: TRBJ2-3; V: TRBV7-8; size: once
CDR3: CASTPSNESPLHF; DNA: TGTGCCAGCACCCCATCCAATGAATCACCCCTCCACTTT; D: NA; J: TRBJ1-6; V: TRBV28; size: few
CDR3: CASSLVETGSGNTIYF; DNA: TGCGCCAGCAGCCTCGTTGAGACAGGCTCTGGAAACACCATATATTTT; D: NA; J: TRBJ1-3; V: TRBV4-1; size: NA
CDR3: CASSVGGANTEAFF; DNA: TGCGCCAGCAGCGTTGGGGGGGCGAACACTGAAGCTTTCTTT; D: NA; J: TRBJ1-1; V: TRBV5-1; size: NA
CDR3: CASSKDRGSYGYTF; DNA: TGTGCCAGCTCCAAGGACAGGGGCAGCTATGGCTACACCTTC; D: TRBD1; J: TRBJ1-2; V: TRBV18; size: NA
CDR3: CASRFSSGGGSDTQYF; DNA: TGTGCCAGCAGATTCAGTAGCGGGGGTGGCTCAGATACGCAGTATTTT; D: TRBD2; J: TRBJ2-3; V: TRBV5-4; size: NA
CDR3: CASSFKGQTNYGYTF; DNA: TGTGCCAGTAGTTTCAAAGGACAGACTAACTATGGCTACACCTTC; D: NA; J: TRBJ1-2; V: TRBV19; size: NA
CDR3: CASSQVGATRGVETQYF; DNA: TGCGCCAGCAGCCAAGTTGGAGCTACGAGGGGTGTAGAGACCCAGTACTTC; D: NA; J: TRBJ2-5; V: TRBV4-1; size: NA